Below, 21 T cell receptor beta chains from the same sample are listed, as sequenced in a study of blood T cell repertoires in COVID-19. Method: immunoSEQ multiplex PCR; TCRdb's copy keeps in-frame clones and lacks some. The sample has approximately 160,000 clones, roughly 84% seen once. Sequences were obtained from peripheral blood. The receptors derive from a woman older than 75 with active or convalescent COVID-19.

This chain joins TRBV3-1 (or the pseudogene TRBV3-2) and TRBJ1-4, with TRBD1 identical over 9 bases. V shed 3 bases, J shed 7 bases, and the junction held 9 bases outside the gene matches. The CDR3 runs to 16 residues. Germline CDR1 and CDR2: LGHDT and YNNKEL (reference sequence). For the CDR3, the DNA is TGTGCCAGCAGCCAGGACGGGACAGGGAAGGGTGAAAAACTGTTTTTT. Translating gives CASSQDGTGKGEKLFF.

This rearrangement joins TRBV11-2 to TRBJ1-1, with 7 bases lining up with TRBD1. The CDR3 length is 15 residues. Germline V lookup: CDR1 SGHAT, CDR2 FQNNGV. Trimming took 4 bases from V and 1 from J; bases not matched to a gene: 6. For the CDR3, the DNA is TGTGCCAGCAGCTCCGCGGCAGGGGGGAACACTGAAGCTTTCTTT. As protein: CASSSAAGGNTEAFF.

The chain combines TRBV5-4 with TRBJ1-2; no clear D gene. CDR1 and CDR2 (germline): SGHNT, YYREEE (reference sequence). V shed 4 bases and J shed 4 bases, with 11 bases lying between them. The CDR3 runs 13 residues. Here the CDR3 reads CASSPGGSYGYTF. The CDR3 DNA is TGTGCCAGCAGCCCCGGAGGGTCCTATGGCTACACCTTC.

The rearrangement links TRBV9 to TRBJ1-6; D is unclear. This CDR3 region has 14 residues. Germline V gives CDR1 SGDLS, CDR2 YYNGEE. V lost 0 bases and J 9 bases, leaving 10 bases between the germline ends. The CDR3 is CASSVGGSGSPLHF. The CDR3, as DNA: TGTGCCAGCAGCGTAGGAGGGTCGGGTTCACCCCTCCACTTT.

CDR3 region: CASSQNRDANTEAFF. The CDR3 DNA is TGCGCCAGCAGCCAAAACAGGGACGCGAACACTGAAGCTTTCTTT. The chain carries TRBV4-3 and TRBJ1-1; D possibly corresponds to TRBD1 (6 bases). The V end lost 2 bases, the J end lost 1 base, and 11 bases lay between the germline ends. CDR3 length equals 15 residues. Germline V gene sequence: CDR1 LGHNA, CDR2 YSLEER.

The J gene is TRBJ2-2, the V gene TRBV19; D is perhaps TRBD1 (5 bases). V was pared by 7 bases and J by 5 bases, with 26 bases between. The length of the CDR3 is 18 residues. In germline, CDR1 is LNHDA, CDR2 SQIVND (reference sequence). Written as DNA, the CDR3 is TGTGCCAGTACCCGACGCCCGAAAGGGGTAGAGGAAACCGGGGAGCTGTTTTTT. It specifies CASTRRPKGVEETGELFF.

This chain joins TRBV7-9 and TRBJ2-1, with a weak D call TRBD2 (7 bases). CDR1 and CDR2 from the germline V gene are SEHNR and FQNEAQ (reference sequence). The CDR3 extends over 15 amino acids. Trimming pared 5 bases from V and 6 bases from J, leaving 17 bases between. The CDR3 here is CASSLEAGAINEQFF. DNA of the CDR3: TGTGCCAGCAGCCTCGAGGCGGGGGCGATCAATGAGCAGTTCTTC.

The chain carries TRBV5-1 and TRBJ2-2; 8 nucleotides match TRBD2. The CDR3 is 15 amino acids. Trimming removed 4 bases from V and 3 bases from J; junction bases left unmatched: 5. The germline gives CDR1 SGHRS, CDR2 YFSETQ. CDR3: CASSPGRVDTGELFF. The CDR3 nucleotides read TGCGCCAGCAGCCCCGGGAGGGTCGACACCGGGGAGCTGTTTTTT.

CDR3 amino acids: CASRLLDNQPQHF. In nucleotides, the CDR3 is TGTGCCAGCAGACTTTTAGACAATCAGCCCCAGCATTTT. V usage is TRBV6-5 and J usage is TRBJ1-5; D is unresolved. This CDR3 has 13 amino acids. The V end was cut by 6 bases, the J end by 3 bases, with 9 bases between. CDR1 and CDR2 (germline): MNHEY, SVGAGI.

The chain is built from TRBV6-2 or TRBV6-3 and TRBJ1-5; the match to TRBD1 covers 9 bases. The CDR3 totals 17 residues. Losses at the gene ends were 0 bases for V and 1 base for J; bases not matched to a gene: 4. CDR1 and CDR2 (germline): MNHEY, SVGEGT. Here the CDR3 DNA reads TGTGCCAGCAGTTACTCCGTCGGACAGGGGAGCAATCAGCCCCAGCATTTT. This codes for CASSYSVGQGSNQPQHF.

The rearrangement uses TRBV6-1 and TRBJ2-5; possible D gene TRBD2, 7 bases. The CDR3 consists of 14 residues. The germline gives CDR1 MNHNS, CDR2 SASEGT. V lost 5 bases, J lost 5 bases, and 15 bases lay in between. CDR3 DNA sequence: TGTGCCAGCAGTTTAGGGGGGGCCTCGGAGACCCAGTACTTC. Residues: CASSLGGASETQYF.

The chain recombines TRBV10-3 with TRBJ1-5; possibly TRBD1 for D (5 bases). From germline, CDR1 is ENHRY and CDR2 SYGVKD. This CDR3 is built from 14 residues. V was pared by 2 bases and J by 2 bases, with 7 bases between. CDR3: CAISEGGGNQPQHF. The CDR3 DNA reads as TGTGCCATCAGTGAGGGAGGGGGCAATCAGCCCCAGCATTTT.

J is TRBJ2-3 and V is TRBV4-1; possible D gene TRBD1, 5 bases. V dropped 2 bases and J dropped 3 bases, with 9 bases sitting between them. Germline V gives CDR1 MGHRA, CDR2 YSYEKL. The CDR3 is 14 amino acids. CDR3 bases: TGCGCCAGCAGCCAACGGACATTAACAGATACGCAGTATTTT. Amino acid sequence: CASSQRTLTDTQYF.

This clone has a single count. The genes are TRBV6-6 and TRBJ1-5; TRBD1 agrees at 7 bases. The junction had 11 bases not matched to a gene; V was cut back by 5 bases and J by 4 bases. Germline V gene lookup returns CDR1 MNHNY and CDR2 SVGAGI (reference sequence). The CDR3 contains 16 residues. The CDR3 sequence: CASSNPRDSGNQPQHF. CDR3 nucleotides: TGTGCCAGCAGTAACCCGCGGGACAGCGGTAATCAGCCCCAGCATTTT.

The chain is built from TRBV6-5 and TRBJ1-5; a weak D match, TRBD1 (6 bases). The CDR3 runs to 15 residues. The V end lost 7 bases, the J end lost 3 bases, and 16 bases lay between the germline ends. The germline CDR1 and CDR2 sequences are MNHEY and SVGAGI. CDR3 DNA sequence: TGTGCCAGCAACATACAGGGAAATTCCAATCAGCCCCAGCATTTT. Its protein is CASNIQGNSNQPQHF.

The sample holds a few counts of this clone. This rearrangement joins TRBV11-2 to TRBJ1-4, with TRBD1 as a possible D gene (5 bases). Trimming cost V 4 bases and J 7 bases, with 16 bases left between them. This CDR3 is 15 amino acids long. Germline CDR1 reads SGHAT; CDR2 reads FQNNGV. The CDR3 is CASSSSGTQSEKLFF. DNA for the CDR3: TGTGCCAGCAGCTCCTCAGGGACTCAGAGTGAAAAACTGTTTTTT.

The chain couples TRBV24-1 to TRBJ2-1; 9 nucleotides match TRBD2. The CDR3 extends over 16 amino acids. The V gene's germline CDR1 is KGHDR and CDR2 SFDVKD. V trimming: 4 bases; J trimming: 0 bases; junction bases outside the gene matches: 3. CDR3 sequence (DNA): TGTGCCACCAGTGACAATAGCGGGGGCTCCTACAATGAGCAGTTCTTC. Amino acid sequence: CATSDNSGGSYNEQFF.

The gene calls are TRBV5-4 and TRBJ1-2, with TRBD1 identical over 10 bases. The germline V gene encodes CDR1 SGHNT and CDR2 YYREEE (reference sequence). The CDR3 is made up of 16 amino acids. V lost 4 bases and J lost 1; bases outside the gene matches: 7. CDR3 loop: CASSASGTGVNYGYTF. The CDR3 DNA is TGTGCCAGCAGCGCTTCCGGGACAGGGGTTAACTATGGCTACACCTTC.

The chain recombines TRBV19 with TRBJ1-4, with D perhaps matching TRBD1 (6 bases). CDR3 length: 14 residues. Germline V gives CDR1 LNHDA, CDR2 SQIVND (reference sequence). V gave up 5 bases and J gave up 5 bases, with 12 bases separating them. The CDR3 region is CASSSTRGNEKLFF. The CDR3 region has the DNA TGTGCCAGTAGTTCTACCAGGGGAAATGAAAAACTGTTTTTT.

This chain uses TRBV7-2 with TRBJ2-3; TRBD2 agrees at 8 bases. This CDR3 spans 17 amino acids. V lost 0 bases, J lost 2 bases, and 7 bases stayed unmatched. Germline V gene sequence: CDR1 SGHTA, CDR2 FQGNSA. This chain's CDR3 is CASSLAGAGAATDTQYF. CDR3 bases: TGTGCCAGCAGCTTAGCCGGAGCGGGGGCCGCCACAGATACGCAGTATTTT.

The V gene is TRBV7-6, the J gene TRBJ2-1, with 12 bases that match TRBD2. This CDR3 has 18 residues. Germline CDR1 is SGHVS and CDR2 is FNYEAQ. The ends lost 5 bases at V and 6 bases at J; junction bases unmatched: 14. The CDR3 loop reads CASSISGQLAGGVNEQFF. CDR3 DNA: TGTGCCAGCAGCATTAGCGGACAACTAGCGGGGGGCGTCAATGAGCAGTTCTTC.